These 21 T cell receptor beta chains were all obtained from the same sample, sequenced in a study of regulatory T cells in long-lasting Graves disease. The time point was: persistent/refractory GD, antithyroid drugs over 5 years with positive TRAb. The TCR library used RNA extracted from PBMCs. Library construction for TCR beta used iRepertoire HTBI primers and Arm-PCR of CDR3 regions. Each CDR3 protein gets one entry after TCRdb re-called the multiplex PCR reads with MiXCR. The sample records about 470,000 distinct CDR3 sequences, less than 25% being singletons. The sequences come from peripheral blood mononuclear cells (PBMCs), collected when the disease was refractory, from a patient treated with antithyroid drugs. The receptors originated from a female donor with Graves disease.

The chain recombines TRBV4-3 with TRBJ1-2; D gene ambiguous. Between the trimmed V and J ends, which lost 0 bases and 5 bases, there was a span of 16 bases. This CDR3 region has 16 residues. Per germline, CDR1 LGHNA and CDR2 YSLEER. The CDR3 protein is CASSQEPRDVSYGYTF. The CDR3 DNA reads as TGCGCCAGCAGCCAAGAACCCAGAGACGTGTCGTATGGCTACACCTTC.

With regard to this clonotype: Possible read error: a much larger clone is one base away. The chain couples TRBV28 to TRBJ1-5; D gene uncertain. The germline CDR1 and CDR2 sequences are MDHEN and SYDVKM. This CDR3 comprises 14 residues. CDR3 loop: CASSWLGSDQPQHF. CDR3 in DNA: TGTGCCAGCAGTTGGTTAGGTAGCGATCAGCCCCAGCATTTT.

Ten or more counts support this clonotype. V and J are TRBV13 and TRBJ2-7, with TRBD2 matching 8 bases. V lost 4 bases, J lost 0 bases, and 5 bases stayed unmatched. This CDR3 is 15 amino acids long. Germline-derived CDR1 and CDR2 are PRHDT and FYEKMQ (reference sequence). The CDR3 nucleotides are TGTGCCAGCAGCTACGGACTAGCCTCCTCCTACGAGCAGTACTTC. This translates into CASSYGLASSYEQYF.

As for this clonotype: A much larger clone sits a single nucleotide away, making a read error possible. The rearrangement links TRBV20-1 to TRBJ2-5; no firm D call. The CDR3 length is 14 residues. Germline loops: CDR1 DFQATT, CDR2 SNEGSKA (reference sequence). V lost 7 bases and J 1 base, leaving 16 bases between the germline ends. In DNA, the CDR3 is TGCAGTGTCCCAGGTCGGAGCGCCCAAGAGACCCAGTACTTC. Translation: CSVPGRSAQETQYF.

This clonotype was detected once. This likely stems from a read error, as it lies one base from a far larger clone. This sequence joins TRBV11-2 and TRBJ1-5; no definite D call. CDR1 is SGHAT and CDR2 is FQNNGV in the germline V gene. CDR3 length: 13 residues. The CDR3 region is CASSLESNQPRHF. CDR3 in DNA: TGTGCCAGCAGCTTAGAGAGCAATCAGCCCCGGCATTTT.

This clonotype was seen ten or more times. CDR3 sequence: CASSRAGMNTEAFF. CDR3 DNA: TGTGCCAGCAGTCGGGCGGGGATGAACACTGAAGCTTTCTTT. V gene TRBV6-1 combines with J gene TRBJ1-1, with no clear D. V lost 5 bases to trimming and J lost 0 bases, with 10 bases between them. The germline V gene encodes CDR1 MNHNS and CDR2 SASEGT. The CDR3 sequence is 14 residues long.

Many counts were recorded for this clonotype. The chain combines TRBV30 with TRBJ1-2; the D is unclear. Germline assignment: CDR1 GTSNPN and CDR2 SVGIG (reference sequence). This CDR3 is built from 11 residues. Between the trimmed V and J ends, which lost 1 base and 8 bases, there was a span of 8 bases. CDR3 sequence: CAWSGAGGYTF. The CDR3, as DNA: TGTGCCTGGAGTGGAGCGGGAGGCTACACCTTC.

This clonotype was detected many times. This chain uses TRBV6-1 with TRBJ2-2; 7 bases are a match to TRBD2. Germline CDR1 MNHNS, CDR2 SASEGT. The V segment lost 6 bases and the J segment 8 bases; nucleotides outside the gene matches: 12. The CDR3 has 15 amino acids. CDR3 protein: CASRTVSGARGELFF. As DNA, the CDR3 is TGTGCCAGCAGAACCGTGAGCGGGGCCAGGGGGGAGCTGTTTTTT.

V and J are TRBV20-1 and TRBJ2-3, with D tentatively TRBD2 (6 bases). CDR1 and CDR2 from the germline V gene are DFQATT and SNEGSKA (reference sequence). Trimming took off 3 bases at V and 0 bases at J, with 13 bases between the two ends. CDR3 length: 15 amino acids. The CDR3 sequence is CSARDYKSSTDTQYF. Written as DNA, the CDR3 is TGCAGTGCTAGGGACTACAAATCTAGCACAGATACGCAGTATTTT.

In DNA, the CDR3 is TGTGCCAGCAGCCCCATCGGACTATCGAACACTGAAGCTTTCTTT. Protein sequence: CASSPIGLSNTEAFF. This chain uses TRBV14 with TRBJ1-1; D is undetermined. CDR1 and CDR2 (germline): SGHDN, FVKESK. The V end lost 4 bases, the J end lost 1 base, and 13 bases lay between the germline ends. This CDR3 contains 15 residues.

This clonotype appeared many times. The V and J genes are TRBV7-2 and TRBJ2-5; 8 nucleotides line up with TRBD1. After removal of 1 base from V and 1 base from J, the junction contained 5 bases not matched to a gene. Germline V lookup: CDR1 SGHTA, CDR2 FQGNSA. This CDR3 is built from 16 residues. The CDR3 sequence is CASSLVSTGAQETQYF. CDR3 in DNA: TGTGCCAGCAGCTTAGTTTCGACAGGGGCCCAAGAGACCCAGTACTTC. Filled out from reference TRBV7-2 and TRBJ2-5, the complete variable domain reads GAGVSQSPSNKVTEKGKDVELRCDPISGHTALYWYRQSLGQGLEFLIYFQGNSAPDKSGLPSDRFSAERTGGSVSTLTIQRTQQEDSAVYLCASSLVSTGAQETQYFGPGTRLLVL.

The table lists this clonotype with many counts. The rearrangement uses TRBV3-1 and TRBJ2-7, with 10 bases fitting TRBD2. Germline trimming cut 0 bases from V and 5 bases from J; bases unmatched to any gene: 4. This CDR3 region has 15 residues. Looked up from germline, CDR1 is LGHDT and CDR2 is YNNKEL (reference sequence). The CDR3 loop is CASSQESGRAHEQYF. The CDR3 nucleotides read TGTGCCAGCAGCCAAGAGAGCGGGAGGGCCCACGAGCAGTACTTC.

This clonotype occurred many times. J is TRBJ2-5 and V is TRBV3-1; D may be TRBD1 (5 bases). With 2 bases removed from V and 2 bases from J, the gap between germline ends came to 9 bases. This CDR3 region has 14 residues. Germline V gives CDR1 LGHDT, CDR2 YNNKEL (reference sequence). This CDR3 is CASSQRQGQETQYF. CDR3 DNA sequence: TGTGCCAGCAGCCAACGGCAGGGTCAAGAGACCCAGTACTTC.

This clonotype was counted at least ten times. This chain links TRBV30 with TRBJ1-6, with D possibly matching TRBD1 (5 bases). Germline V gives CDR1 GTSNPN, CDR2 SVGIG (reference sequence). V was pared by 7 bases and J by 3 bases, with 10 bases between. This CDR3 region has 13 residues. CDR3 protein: CALTEIYNSPLHF. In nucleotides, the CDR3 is TGTGCCTTGACAGAGATCTATAATTCACCCCTCCACTTT.

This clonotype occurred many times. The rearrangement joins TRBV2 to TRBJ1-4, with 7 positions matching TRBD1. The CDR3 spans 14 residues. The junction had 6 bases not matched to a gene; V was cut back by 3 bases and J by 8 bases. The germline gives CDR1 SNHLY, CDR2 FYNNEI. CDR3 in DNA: TGTGCCAGCAGTGAGATTCAGGGGGACGAAAAACTGTTTTTT. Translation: CASSEIQGDEKLFF. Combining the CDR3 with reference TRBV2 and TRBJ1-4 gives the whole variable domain EPEVTQTPSHQVTQMGQEVILRCVPISNHLYFYWYRQILGQKVEFLVSFYNNEISEKSEIFDDQFSVERPDGSNFTLKIRSTKLEDSAMYFCASSEIQGDEKLFFGSGTQLSVL.

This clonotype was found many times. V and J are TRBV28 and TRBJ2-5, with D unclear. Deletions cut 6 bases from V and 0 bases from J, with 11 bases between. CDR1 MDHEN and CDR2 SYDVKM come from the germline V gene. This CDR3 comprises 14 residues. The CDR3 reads CASSRRRYQETQYF. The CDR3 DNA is TGTGCCAGCAGCCGACGGCGATACCAAGAGACCCAGTACTTC. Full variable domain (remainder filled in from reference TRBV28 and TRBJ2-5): DVKVTQSSRYLVKRTGEKVFLECVQDMDHENMFWYRQDPGLGLRLIYFSYDVKMKEKGDIPEGYSVSREKKERFSLILESASTNQTSMYLCASSRRRYQETQYFGPGTRLLVL.

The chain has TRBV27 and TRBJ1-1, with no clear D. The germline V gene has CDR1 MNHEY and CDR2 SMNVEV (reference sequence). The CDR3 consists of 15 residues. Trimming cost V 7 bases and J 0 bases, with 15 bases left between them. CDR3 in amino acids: CASKPVGTLNTEAFF. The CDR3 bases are TGTGCCAGCAAACCCGTTGGTACTTTGAACACTGAAGCTTTCTTT.

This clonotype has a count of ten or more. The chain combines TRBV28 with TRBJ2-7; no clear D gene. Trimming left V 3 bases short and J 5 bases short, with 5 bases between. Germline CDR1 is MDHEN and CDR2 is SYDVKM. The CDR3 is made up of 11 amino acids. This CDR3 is CASSFTHEQYF. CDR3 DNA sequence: TGTGCCAGCAGTTTTACCCACGAGCAGTACTTC.

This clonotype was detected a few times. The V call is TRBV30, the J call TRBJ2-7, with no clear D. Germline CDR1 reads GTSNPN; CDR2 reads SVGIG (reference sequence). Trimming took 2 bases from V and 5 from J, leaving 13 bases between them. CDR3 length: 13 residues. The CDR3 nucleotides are TGTGCCTGGAGTACCCAACCTTGGGACGAGCAGTACTTC. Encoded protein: CAWSTQPWDEQYF.

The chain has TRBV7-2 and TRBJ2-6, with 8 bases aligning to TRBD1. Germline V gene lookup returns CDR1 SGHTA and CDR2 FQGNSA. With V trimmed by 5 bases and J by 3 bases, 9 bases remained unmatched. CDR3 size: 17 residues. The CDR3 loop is CASSLDRGGVGANVLTF. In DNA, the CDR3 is TGTGCCAGCAGCCTCGACAGGGGCGGGGTTGGGGCCAACGTCCTGACTTTC.

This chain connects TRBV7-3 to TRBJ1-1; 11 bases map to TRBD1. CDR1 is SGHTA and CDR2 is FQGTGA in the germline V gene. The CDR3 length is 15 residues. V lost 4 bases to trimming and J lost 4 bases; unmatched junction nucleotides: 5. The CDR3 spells CASSSGTGGGTEAFF. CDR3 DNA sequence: TGTGCCAGCAGCTCGGGGACAGGGGGTGGCACTGAAGCTTTCTTT.